This T cell receptor (beta chain) is from a study of cytomegalovirus exposure and HLA in healthy donors. Study information: Out of about 180 million T cells, an earlier analysis found fewer than 140 million unique TCR beta sequences in total. Findings and limits, study-wide: The classifier reportedly diagnosed cytomegalovirus status with high sensitivity and specificity. Owing to their indistinguishability, certain V segments, notably TRBV6-2 and TRBV6-3, were excluded. Most subjects' HLA-A and HLA-B alleles were reportedly predicted from TCR beta sequences.

On this clone: Its cognate antigen is unknown.

The PCR had 60 Vbeta and 13 Jbeta primers. The method was immunoSEQ multiplex PCR; TCRdb's version includes in-frame clones alone and lacks a portion of them. The table includes roughly 110,000 clones, under 80% detected once. CDR1 SGDLS and CDR2 YYNGEE come from the germline V gene. V lost 4 bases and J lost 1; bases outside the gene matches: 4. This CDR3 has 14 residues. V and J are TRBV9 and TRBJ1-1, with 7 bases identical to TRBD1. Input material: PBMCs. The TCR was taken from a man aged 55-75 years in good health and CMV-seronegative. CDR3 DNA sequence: TGTGCCAGCAGCCCGGACAGGCCGAACACTGAAGCTTTCTTT. As protein: CASSPDRPNTEAFF.